A single sample is the source of the 8 T cell receptor beta chains below, sequenced in a study of blood T cell repertoires in COVID-19. Profiled with immunoSEQ multiplex PCR; TCRdb holds only in-frame clones, not every one. The repertoire holds about 190,000 clones, with under 80% as singletons. The specimen was peripheral blood. The receptors were sampled from a woman in her forties or fifties with acute or convalescent COVID-19.

The V and J genes are TRBV19 and TRBJ2-1; 11 positions match TRBD2. The V gene end was trimmed by 8 bases and the J gene end by 8 bases; junction bases not matched to a gene: 11. Looked up from germline, CDR1 is LNHDA and CDR2 is SQIVND (reference sequence). This CDR3 region has 15 residues. CDR3 sequence reads: CASGLTSGMIYEQFF. DNA for the CDR3: TGTGCCAGTGGGCTGACTAGCGGGATGATATATGAGCAGTTCTTC.

This clone was recorded a few times. The rearrangement links TRBV6-6 to TRBJ1-5, with 10 bases aligning to TRBD1. From germline, CDR1 is MNHNY and CDR2 SVGAGI (reference sequence). Unmatched junction bases numbered 16, after V lost 5 bases and J lost 15 bases. The CDR3 extends over 15 amino acids. Written as DNA, the CDR3 is TGTGCCAGCAGTCCACCCCTGGGGACAGGGGATTTAGCGCATTTT. This sequence encodes CASSPPLGTGDLAHF.

J is TRBJ1-5 and V is TRBV12-3 or TRBV12-4; possibly TRBD1 for D (5 bases). Trimming stripped 3 bases from V and 11 bases from J, with 8 bases between. This CDR3 is 11 amino acids long. Here the CDR3 DNA reads TGTGCCAGCAGTTTTAGGGGATCCCAGCATTTT. Protein sequence: CASSFRGSQHF.

The rearrangement uses TRBV6-6 and TRBJ2-7; a possible D gene is TRBD1 (6 bases). CDR1 and CDR2 from the germline V gene are MNHNY and SVGAGI (reference sequence). The CDR3 runs 14 residues. Trimming stripped 5 bases from V and 2 bases from J, with 13 bases between. CDR3 nucleotide sequence: TGTGCCAGCAGTCAACAGGGAGAACCCTACGAGCAGTACTTC. Translation: CASSQQGEPYEQYF.

The rearrangement joins TRBV5-5 to TRBJ2-3, with D maybe TRBD1 (6 bases). Per germline, CDR1 SGHKS and CDR2 YYEKEE (reference sequence). The CDR3 runs to 16 residues. V gave up 3 bases and J gave up 0 bases, with 14 bases separating them. The CDR3 nucleotides are TGTGCCAGCAGCTGGCTTCAGGGGTCTAGCACAGATACGCAGTATTTT. Encoded protein: CASSWLQGSSTDTQYF. Full variable domain (rest looked up from reference TRBV5-5 and TRBJ2-3): DAGVTQSPTHLIKTRGQQVTLRCSPISGHKSVSWYQQVLGQGPQFIFQYYEKEERGRGNFPDRFSARQFPNYSSELNVNALLLGDSALYLCASSWLQGSSTDTQYFGPGTRLTVL.

The chain employs TRBV6-6 and TRBJ1-5, with a weak D call TRBD1 (6 bases). The CDR3 has 14 amino acids. The V gene lost 0 bases and the J gene lost 6 bases, with 9 bases spanning the gap. The V gene's germline CDR1 is MNHNY and CDR2 SVGAGI (reference sequence). DNA for the CDR3: TGTGCCAGCAGTTACTCAGGGGGAACTCAGCCCCAGCATTTT. Its protein is CASSYSGGTQPQHF.

The chain couples TRBV5-6 to TRBJ2-7; 12 nucleotides match TRBD2. This CDR3 region has 18 residues. Germline values: CDR1 SGHDT, CDR2 YYEEEE. The V segment lost 0 bases and the J segment 0 bases; nucleotides outside the gene matches: 7. The CDR3 nucleotides are TGTGCCAGCAGCTTGGCCGGGACTAGCGGGTACCGCTCCTACGAGCAGTACTTC. This codes for CASSLAGTSGYRSYEQYF. Using reference TRBV5-6 and TRBJ2-7 for the parts outside the CDR3, the full variable domain is DAGVTQSPTHLIKTRGQQVTLRCSPKSGHDTVSWYQQALGQGPQFIFQYYEEEERQRGNFPDRFSGHQFPNYSSELNVNALLLGDSALYLCASSLAGTSGYRSYEQYFGPGTRLTVT.

The rearrangement uses TRBV19 and TRBJ2-3; no clear D gene. The CDR3 loop spans 14 amino acids. The V end lost 6 bases, the J end lost 0 bases, and 10 bases lay between the germline ends. Germline lookup yields CDR1 LNHDA and CDR2 SQIVND (reference sequence). CDR3: CASRSLGSTDTQYF. The CDR3 coding sequence is TGTGCCAGTAGATCCCTAGGAAGCACAGATACGCAGTATTTT. Drawing the rest from reference TRBV19 and TRBJ2-3, the complete variable domain is DGGITQSPKYLFRKEGQNVTLSCEQNLNHDAMYWYRQDPGQGLRLIYYSQIVNDFQKGDIAEGYSVSREKKESFPLTVTSAQKNPTAFYLCASRSLGSTDTQYFGPGTRLTVL.